The rows below give T cell receptor beta chains drawn from one sample of a study of a mutant IDH1 vaccine in newly diagnosed glioma. Method: immunoSEQ multiplex PCR; TCRdb's copy keeps in-frame clones and lacks some. The profile shows 45,000 to 65,000 clones, roughly nine tenths of them singletons. Antigens for these TCRs are unknown. The sequencing used PBMCs, collected from a glioma patient whose treatment included an IDH1 peptide vaccine. The receptors come from a man between 50 and 59 years old with glioma. CDR3s include the opening cysteine and the closing phenylalanine or tryptophan. D genes are given only for firm matches. Some rows have no size entry. The others give once, few or many, or a class for an expanded clone.

clone size,V gene,D gene,J gene,CDR3 protein,CDR3 DNA
NA,TRBV9,NA,TRBJ1-3,CASSVAGTTGNTIYF,TGTGCCAGCAGCGTAGCTGGGACAACGGGAAACACCATATATTTT
NA,TRBV14,NA,TRBJ1-6,CASSQGAANSPLHF,TGTGCCAGCAGCCAAGGGGCGGCCAATTCACCCCTCCACTTT
NA,TRBV19,NA,TRBJ1-1,CASSPGGRANTEAFF,TGTGCCAGTAGTCCGGGGGGCAGGGCTAACACTGAAGCTTTCTTT
NA,TRBV7-2,TRBD1,TRBJ1-2,CASSLAPGQKIYGYTF,TGTGCCAGCAGCTTAGCACCGGGACAGAAAATCTATGGCTACACCTTC
NA,TRBV5-1,NA,TRBJ2-3,CASSLAGESLDTQYF,TGCGCCAGCAGCTTGGCGGGAGAGTCCCTCGATACGCAGTATTTT
few,TRBV5-4,NA,TRBJ1-1,CASSPPGWRDTEAFF,TGTGCCAGCAGCCCTCCGGGATGGCGGGATACTGAAGCTTTCTTT
few,TRBV6-1,NA,TRBJ1-6,CASSETRKSPLHF,TGTGCCAGCAGTGAAACCCGAAAAAGTCCCCTCCACTTT
NA,TRBV5-4,NA,TRBJ2-1,CASSLVLVNEQFF,TGTGCCAGCAGCTTGGTCTTGGTAAATGAGCAGTTCTTC
NA,TRBV5-6,NA,TRBJ2-1,CASSLESGASWQFF,TGTGCCAGCAGCTTGGAATCAGGGGCAAGTTGGCAGTTCTTC
NA,TRBV10-1,TRBD1,TRBJ1-2,CASNPGQGAIGYTF,TGCGCCAGCAACCCCGGACAGGGGGCCATTGGCTACACCTTC
NA,TRBV4-1,NA,TRBJ1-1,CASSPFRGANTEAFF,TGCGCCAGCAGCCCCTTCAGGGGAGCAAACACTGAAGCTTTCTTT
once,TRBV6-5,NA,TRBJ2-2,CASSYSGSNTGELFF,TGTGCCAGCAGTTACTCGGGTTCGAACACCGGGGAGCTGTTTTTT
NA,TRBV28,TRBD1,TRBJ2-5,CASSGTEPNQETQYF,TGTGCCAGCAGTGGGACAGAGCCCAACCAAGAGACCCAGTACTTC
NA,TRBV4-2,TRBD2,TRBJ2-1,CASSQEVGGRSYNEQFF,TGTGCCAGCAGCCAAGAGGTAGGCGGGAGGTCCTACAATGAGCAGTTCTTC
NA,TRBV29-1,TRBD2,TRBJ2-1,CSVEAVAGGLYNEQFF,TGCAGCGTTGAGGCGGTAGCGGGAGGCCTCTACAATGAGCAGTTCTTC
NA,TRBV9,TRBD2,TRBJ2-1,CASGRESNEQFF,TGTGCCAGCGGGAGGGAAAGCAATGAGCAGTTCTTC
NA,TRBV28,NA,TRBJ2-7,CASRNSKEQYF,TGTGCCAGCAGAAACAGCAAGGAGCAGTACTTC
once,TRBV7-2,NA,TRBJ2-4,CASSPKGTDKNIQYF,TGTGCCAGCAGCCCAAAAGGGACGGACAAAAACATTCAGTACTTC
once,TRBV18,NA,TRBJ1-3,CASSTGRSGNTIYF,TGTGCCAGCTCCACGGGGAGGTCTGGAAACACCATATATTTT
NA,TRBV4-2,NA,TRBJ2-1,CASSQEQGSYNEQFF,TGTGCCAGCAGCCAAGAACAGGGTAGCTACAATGAGCAGTTCTTC
NA,TRBV4-1,NA,TRBJ2-7,CASSPDRSSYEQYF,TGCGCCAGCAGCCCCGACCGCAGCTCCTACGAGCAGTACTTC
NA,TRBV18,NA,TRBJ1-2,CASSQAQDRIRGYTF,TGTGCCAGCTCACAAGCCCAGGACCGAATTCGTGGCTACACCTTC
NA,TRBV19,NA,TRBJ1-1,CASSLRGRLNTEAFF,TGTGCCAGTAGTTTACGGGGGCGGCTGAACACTGAAGCTTTCTTT
large,TRBV4-1,NA,TRBJ1-5,CASSQYAHQPQHF,TGCGCCAGCAGCCAGTACGCTCATCAGCCCCAGCATTTT
few,TRBV11-2,NA,TRBJ1-5,CASSEGRGNILSNQPQHF,TGTGCCAGCAGCGAGGGACGGGGTAACATCCTTAGCAATCAGCCCCAGCATTTT
NA,TRBV7-6,NA,TRBJ2-7,CASSLGRDNRRGEQYF,TGTGCCAGCAGCTTAGGACGGGACAACCGGCGGGGTGAGCAGTACTTC
NA,TRBV5-4,TRBD1,TRBJ1-1,CASSLGTGEAFF,TGTGCCAGCAGCCTCGGGACAGGGGAAGCTTTCTTT
NA,TRBV7-2,NA,TRBJ1-1,CASSPRTESWTEAFF,TGTGCCAGCAGCCCCCGAACAGAGTCATGGACTGAAGCTTTCTTT
once,TRBV30,NA,TRBJ2-3,CAWSEGQGRTDTQYF,TGTGCCTGGAGTGAAGGCCAGGGCCGCACAGATACGCAGTATTTT